Each of the 31 T cell receptor beta chains below was sequenced from the same sample in a study of cytomegalovirus exposure and HLA in healthy donors. PCR primers comprised 60 Vbeta and 13 Jbeta primers. Produced via immunoSEQ multiplex PCR; TCRdb's table is partial and in-frame only. The table records around 91,000 clones, more than 70% of them present only once. The specimen sequenced was PBMCs. All receptors come from a male donor in good health and CMV-seropositive.

This chain joins TRBV29-1 and TRBJ2-7; 7 nucleotides line up with TRBD2. V gave up 6 bases and J gave up 3 bases; unmatched junction bases: 11. The length of the CDR3 is 14 residues. Germline V gene sequence: CDR1 SQVTM, CDR2 ANQGSEA. The chain's CDR3 is CSVSPSGAIYEQYF. For the CDR3, the DNA is TGCAGCGTGTCCCCTAGCGGAGCAATCTACGAGCAGTACTTC.

This clone was recorded at least ten times. The rearrangement uses TRBV29-1 and TRBJ2-2; D perhaps matches TRBD1 (6 bases). V lost 4 bases and J lost 7, with 19 bases in between. The CDR3 runs to 15 residues. CDR1 and CDR2 from the germline V gene are SQVTM and ANQGSEA. CDR3 nucleotide sequence: TGCAGCGTTGCGACGGGAACAGGGTTGGTCGGGGAGCTGTTTTTT. Translation gives CSVATGTGLVGELFF.

The genes are TRBV2 and TRBJ2-5, with 7 bases identical to TRBD1. Germline CDR1 reads SNHLY; CDR2 reads FYNNEI. The CDR3 length is 12 residues. V was pared by 8 bases and J by 5 bases, with 5 bases of the junction left unmatched. In nucleotides, the CDR3 is TGTGCCAGCGTACAGGGGATTGAGACCCAGTACTTC. Its translation is CASVQGIETQYF.

This clone was observed a single time. The chain employs TRBV2 and TRBJ2-7; TRBD2 might be the D (6 bases). Germline lookup yields CDR1 SNHLY and CDR2 FYNNEI. V lost 4 bases to trimming and J lost 2 bases, with 9 bases between them. CDR3 length equals 13 residues. In DNA form, the CDR3 reads TGTGCCAGCAGTGGGGAGGACCCCTACGAGCAGTACTTC. It yields the protein CASSGEDPYEQYF.

This clone showed up many times. V usage is TRBV27 and J usage is TRBJ1-1; unclear D gene. The CDR3 extends over 13 amino acids. Germline values: CDR1 MNHEY, CDR2 SMNVEV (reference sequence). The V and J ends lost 8 bases and 3 bases respectively, with 13 bases between them. The CDR3 spells CASGHMWDTEAFF. For the CDR3, the DNA is TGTGCCAGCGGGCACATGTGGGACACTGAAGCTTTCTTT.

CDR3 sequence (DNA): TGTGCCAGCAGCCCCGGACTAGCGGGGGGGTACGAGCAGTACTTC. Its protein is CASSPGLAGGYEQYF. This chain links TRBV7-9 with TRBJ2-5; 15 positions agree with TRBD2. The J call may be faulty, since TRBJ2-7 better matches the DNA end. CDR3 length equals 15 residues. The germline V gene encodes CDR1 SEHNR and CDR2 FQNEAQ (reference sequence).

This clone was observed once. The chain uses TRBV19 and TRBJ1-5; 7 nucleotides line up with TRBD1. The junction had 6 bases not matched to a gene; V was cut back by 3 bases and J by 4 bases. Germline values: CDR1 LNHDA, CDR2 SQIVND (reference sequence). CDR3 length equals 15 residues. CDR3 residues: CASSMSLTGNQPQHF. The CDR3 nucleotides read TGTGCCAGTAGTATGTCTTTGACAGGGAATCAGCCCCAGCATTTT.

The chain employs TRBV28 and TRBJ1-5; 10 nucleotides agree with TRBD1. With V trimmed by 7 bases and J by 2 bases, 17 bases remained unmatched. This CDR3 has 19 residues. From germline, CDR1 is MDHEN and CDR2 SYDVKM. In DNA, the CDR3 is TGTGCCAGCAAGGGTACGACAGGGGGCGCAGGGTTTGGCAATCAGCCCCAGCATTTT. Translated, it gives CASKGTTGGAGFGNQPQHF.

This clone has just one count. V and J are TRBV7-8 and TRBJ1-5; D unresolved. The CDR3 contains 15 residues. Per the germline V gene, CDR1 is SGHVS and CDR2 is FQNEAQ. Trimming removed 2 bases from V and 2 bases from J, with 10 bases in between. CDR3 sequence: CASSLSRGGNQPQHF. The CDR3 DNA follows: TGTGCCAGCAGCTTATCTCGGGGAGGCAATCAGCCCCAGCATTTT.

V is TRBV6-4 and J is TRBJ2-3; the D gene is possibly TRBD1 (5 bases). The CDR3 consists of 14 residues. Trimming stripped 4 bases from V and 4 bases from J, with 12 bases between. Germline values: CDR1 MRHNA, CDR2 SNTAGT. For the CDR3, the DNA is TGTGCCAGCAGTGCGACAGTAGGGGCAGATACGCAGTATTTT. This sequence encodes CASSATVGADTQYF.

V and J are TRBV6-6 and TRBJ2-7; D perhaps matches TRBD1 (7 bases). This CDR3 contains 14 residues. Per germline, CDR1 MNHNY and CDR2 SVGAGI (reference sequence). V lost 6 bases and J 0 bases, leaving 12 bases between the germline ends. The CDR3 DNA reads TGTGCCAGCAGGCGGGACAGTAACTCCTACGAGCAGTACTTC. Amino acids: CASRRDSNSYEQYF.

The chain combines TRBV6-5 with TRBJ1-2; 9 bases map to TRBD1. This CDR3 comprises 13 residues. V dropped 9 bases and J dropped 4; count of bases not matched to a gene: 6. Germline lookup yields CDR1 MNHEY and CDR2 SVGAGI. The CDR3 sequence: CASKGQGGYGYTF. In DNA, the CDR3 is TGTGCCAGTAAGGGACAGGGAGGCTATGGCTACACCTTC.

This rearrangement joins TRBV30 to TRBJ2-7; D gene unclear. The CDR3 runs 13 residues. CDR1 is GTSNPN, CDR2 SVGIG, per germline (reference sequence). V was clipped by 8 bases and J by 2 bases, with 16 bases between them. The CDR3: CASLGETTYEQYF. As DNA, the CDR3 is TGTGCCAGCCTAGGAGAAACCACCTACGAGCAGTACTTC.

The chain joins TRBV5-4 to TRBJ1-2; D not certain. The germline V and J ends were trimmed by 5 bases and 7 bases, with 12 bases remaining between them. Germline V CDR1 and CDR2: SGHNT, YYREEE (reference sequence). This CDR3 has 12 residues. The DNA of the CDR3 is TGTGCCAGCAGTCTCGCCCTTAGTGGCTACACCTTC. Protein: CASSLALSGYTF.

The gene calls are TRBV6-1 and TRBJ1-1; TRBD1 is a possible D gene (5 bases). V gave up 7 bases and J gave up 0 bases, with 12 bases separating them. Germline V lookup: CDR1 MNHNS, CDR2 SASEGT. CDR3 length: 14 amino acids. The CDR3 protein is CASTRGGVNTEAFF. The CDR3 coding sequence is TGTGCCAGCACCCGTGGGGGGGTGAACACTGAAGCTTTCTTT.

The V call is TRBV5-1, the J call TRBJ2-7; perhaps TRBD1 as D (6 bases). This CDR3 contains 13 residues. V lost 2 bases to trimming and J lost 3 bases, with 9 bases between them. Germline V gene sequence: CDR1 SGHRS, CDR2 YFSETQ. The CDR3 DNA reads TGCGCCAGCAGCTTCGGACAGCTCTACGAGCAGTACTTC. As protein: CASSFGQLYEQYF.

This clone showed up just a few times. CDR3 in amino acids: CASSLVRGPQNTEAFF. CDR3 nucleotide sequence: TGTGCCAGCAGCTTGGTCAGGGGGCCGCAGAACACTGAAGCTTTCTTT. The chain links TRBV5-6 to TRBJ1-1; 8 nucleotides line up with TRBD1. Germline lookup yields CDR1 SGHDT and CDR2 YYEEEE. After removal of 0 bases from V and 1 base from J, the junction contained 5 bases not matched to a gene. The CDR3 runs 16 residues.

This clone was counted a single time. The sample holds other DNA sequences that translate to the same CDR3. This chain joins TRBV29-1 and TRBJ2-5, with 7 bases fitting TRBD2. The germline V gene has CDR1 SQVTM and CDR2 ANQGSEA. V dropped 4 bases and J dropped 4; count of bases not matched to a gene: 3. The CDR3 is 12 amino acids. The CDR3 here is CSVVGGGETQYF. CDR3 nucleotides: TGCAGCGTTGTGGGGGGGGGAGAGACCCAGTACTTC.

The count of this clone is one. This chain links TRBV27 with TRBJ1-4; TRBD1 might be the D (6 bases). CDR3 size: 14 residues. The germline gives CDR1 MNHEY, CDR2 SMNVEV (reference sequence). Trimming cost V 3 bases and J 5 bases, with 10 bases left between them. The CDR3 is CASSFGQKNEKLFF. For the CDR3, the DNA is TGTGCCAGCAGTTTTGGACAGAAGAATGAAAAACTGTTTTTT.

In its sample, this clone was seen many times. This chain uses TRBV27 with TRBJ2-3; 12 bases are shared with TRBD2. CDR1 is MNHEY and CDR2 is SMNVEV in the germline V gene (reference sequence). V was pared by 6 bases and J by 3 bases, with 10 bases of the junction left unmatched. The CDR3 sequence is 17 residues long. CDR3 region: CASRPPGLAGWTDTQYF. The CDR3 DNA sequence: TGTGCCAGCAGGCCCCCGGGACTAGCGGGTTGGACAGATACGCAGTATTTT.

The gene calls are TRBV7-2 and TRBJ2-7; no reliable D call. From germline, CDR1 is SGHTA and CDR2 FQGNSA. There are 14 residues in the CDR3. Trimming took off 1 base at V and 1 base at J, with 8 bases between the two ends. The CDR3 spells CASSLDHTSYEQYF. Here the CDR3 DNA reads TGTGCCAGCAGCTTAGACCACACGTCCTACGAGCAGTACTTC. The full variable domain, with the rest looked up from reference TRBV7-2 and TRBJ2-7, is GAGVSQSPSNKVTEKGKDVELRCDPISGHTALYWYRQSLGQGLEFLIYFQGNSAPDKSGLPSDRFSAERTGGSVSTLTIQRTQQEDSAVYLCASSLDHTSYEQYFGPGTRLTVT.

The rearrangement links TRBV4-1 to TRBJ2-2; TRBD2 agrees at 9 bases. V lost 6 bases to trimming and J lost 2 bases; unmatched junction nucleotides: 4. CDR3 size: 15 residues. Per the germline V gene, CDR1 is MGHRA and CDR2 is YSYEKL. CDR3 coding DNA: TGCGCCAGCAGACGGCTAGCGGGAAACACCGGGGAGCTGTTTTTT. Protein sequence: CASRRLAGNTGELFF.

This chain links TRBV5-1 with TRBJ2-7; 13 bases map to TRBD2. The CDR3 spans 17 residues. The V gene's germline CDR1 is SGHRS and CDR2 YFSETQ. V lost 4 bases to trimming and J lost 0 bases; unmatched junction nucleotides: 7. This CDR3 reads CASSPGTSGMSSYEQYF. Written as DNA, the CDR3 is TGCGCCAGCAGCCCCGGGACTAGCGGGATGAGCTCCTACGAGCAGTACTTC.

The chain recombines TRBV6-6 with TRBJ2-3; D remains unclear. The CDR3 covers 14 residues. Germline V lookup: CDR1 MNHNY, CDR2 SVGAGI (reference sequence). Trimming left V 0 bases short and J 4 bases short, with 8 bases between. The CDR3 spells CASSYSTLSDTQYF. In DNA form, the CDR3 reads TGTGCCAGCAGTTACTCAACTTTATCAGATACGCAGTATTTT.

The rearrangement joins TRBV2 to TRBJ1-1; possible D gene TRBD1, 5 bases. Germline assignment: CDR1 SNHLY and CDR2 FYNNEI. V was shortened by 10 bases and J by 0 bases, with 24 bases between the two germline ends. This CDR3 comprises 17 residues. The DNA of the CDR3 is TGTGCCACCAAGGGCCGGGGGAAGGAGGGTCTGAACACTGAAGCTTTCTTT. This codes for CATKGRGKEGLNTEAFF.

This chain uses TRBV19 with TRBJ2-7, with 12 bases aligning to TRBD2. J gave up 9 bases and V 3 bases, and 6 bases lay outside the gene matches. This CDR3 spans 14 amino acids. Germline assignment: CDR1 LNHDA and CDR2 SQIVND (reference sequence). The CDR3: CASSMTSGSKGQYF. DNA for the CDR3: TGTGCCAGTAGTATGACTAGCGGGAGTAAGGGGCAGTACTTC.

This clone has more than one count but fewer than ten. This sample also contains other DNA sequences that code for the same CDR3. This chain uses TRBV5-6 with TRBJ1-4; unclear D gene. V was clipped by 4 bases and J by 7 bases, with 5 bases between them. The CDR3 runs to 11 residues. The germline V gene encodes CDR1 SGHDT and CDR2 YYEEEE. The CDR3 DNA reads TGTGCCAGCAGCACGGGTGAAAAACTGTTTTTT. As protein: CASSTGEKLFF.

The chain joins TRBV14 to TRBJ2-1; D is uncertain. The germline gives CDR1 SGHDN, CDR2 FVKESK. V was clipped by 1 base and J by 0 bases, with 13 bases between them. CDR3 length equals 17 residues. CDR3 sequence reads: CASSQVAGRSSYNEQFF. The CDR3 DNA is TGTGCCAGCAGCCAAGTTGCCGGAAGGAGCTCCTACAATGAGCAGTTCTTC.

J is TRBJ2-3 and V is TRBV6-5; D is unclear. Germline lookup yields CDR1 MNHEY and CDR2 SVGAGI. The CDR3 sequence is 14 residues long. The V end was cut by 0 bases, the J end by 6 bases, with 10 bases between. CDR3 coding DNA: TGTGCCAGCAGTTACTCGAAGCTAGTTGATACGCAGTATTTT. It is translated as CASSYSKLVDTQYF.

This chain uses TRBV4-1 with TRBJ1-2, with 8 bases aligning to TRBD1. This CDR3 is built from 15 residues. With V trimmed by 4 bases and J by 8 bases, 12 bases remained unmatched. Germline CDR1 and CDR2: MGHRA and YSYEKL. The CDR3 here is CASSRNNRDRSGYTF. The CDR3 DNA follows: TGCGCCAGCAGCCGGAATAACCGGGACAGGTCGGGCTACACCTTC.

The chain is built from TRBV6-5 and TRBJ2-7; D is possibly TRBD1 (6 bases). Germline values: CDR1 MNHEY, CDR2 SVGAGI. The V and J ends lost 2 bases and 5 bases respectively, with 13 bases between them. The CDR3 is made up of 14 amino acids. CDR3 residues: CASSYVSQGNEQYF. CDR3 DNA: TGTGCCAGCAGTTACGTCAGCCAGGGGAACGAGCAGTACTTC.